This entry concerns a single T cell receptor (beta chain). V was shortened by 4 bases and J by 1 base, with 10 bases between the two germline ends. The CDR3 is 13 residues long. The germline V gene encodes CDR1 SQVTM and CDR2 ANQGSEA. The data derive from a study of blood T cell repertoires in COVID-19. As for the study in general: From the United States, Italy and Spain came samples of acute and convalescent COVID-19.

Original processing methods: Reference gene primer amplification yielded estimated nucleated cell counts. Repertoires were generated with immunoSEQ multiplex PCR, while TCRdb's copy carries only in-frame clones and drops some. The V and J calls and the clone size are those of that table, but D and trimming were determined from the DNA. The table lists about 330,000 clones, roughly 87% of them singletons. This study enrolled people aged roughly 18 to 89 from 24 US geographic areas. Cohort placement rested on clinical history that participants reported themselves. The source of this sequence is a woman in her thirties who had recovered from COVID-19. Sequencing was carried out using PBMCs or T cells enriched from blood (not recorded which). The chain employs TRBV29-1 and TRBJ1-1, with TRBD1 as a possible D gene (5 bases). CDR3 nucleotide sequence: TGCAGCGTTGTAAGACAGAGGAACACTGAAGCTTTCTTT. Protein product: CSVVRQRNTEAFF.